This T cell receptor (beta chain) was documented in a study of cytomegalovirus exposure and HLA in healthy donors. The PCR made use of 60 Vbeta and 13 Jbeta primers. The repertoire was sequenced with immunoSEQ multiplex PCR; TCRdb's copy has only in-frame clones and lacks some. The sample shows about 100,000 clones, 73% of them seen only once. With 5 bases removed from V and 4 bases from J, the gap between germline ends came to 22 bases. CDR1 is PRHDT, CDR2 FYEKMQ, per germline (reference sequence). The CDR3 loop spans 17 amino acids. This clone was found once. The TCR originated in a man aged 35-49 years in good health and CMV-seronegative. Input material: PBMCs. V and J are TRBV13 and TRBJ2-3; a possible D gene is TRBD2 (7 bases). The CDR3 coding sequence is TGTGCCAGCAGCCTCGCGGAGGGGGGGGCCGCCGCAGATACGCAGTATTTT. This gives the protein CASSLAEGGAAADTQYF.